This T cell receptor beta chain was sequenced in a study of memory CD4+ T cells and cytomegalovirus serostatus. Study context: Healthy Belgian adult donors included roughly nine CMV-positive and 24 CMV-negative people. Whole-study findings and limits: CD4+ memory repertoires contained about 40% of the roughly 160 reported CMV TCRbeta sequences.

Sequenced by immunoSEQ multiplex PCR; TCRdb stores in-frame clones only, minus some. The sample carries approximately 41,000 clones, about 79% recorded once. With respect to this clone: Its specificity is not known.

Deletions cut 3 bases from V and 2 bases from J, with 5 bases between. Germline V lookup: CDR1 SGHAT, CDR2 FQNNGV. The CDR3 contains 12 residues. The sort gate was single viable CD3+CD4+CD8-CD45RO+ cells for memory CD4+ T cells. The gene calls are TRBV11-2 and TRBJ2-7; D perhaps matches TRBD2 (5 bases). Sequencing input: memory CD4+ T cells from blood. The receptor's source is an adult in good health and CMV-seronegative. CDR3 sequence: CASSFGTYEQYF. The CDR3 coding sequence is TGTGCCAGCAGCTTCGGGACCTACGAGCAGTACTTC.